The clone carrying this T cell receptor (beta chain) was detected a few times. Its antigen is not identified. These data originate in a study of blood T cells in healthy people across ages. Overall study findings and caveats: Correlation between TCR beta diversity and naive T cell percentage was strong. A greater number of naive CD4+ cells and higher diversity distinguished long-lived donors from aged donors.

The authors ran a second PCR of 7 to 11 cycles using a sample-barcoded 5' primer and a J-beta primer mix. Each cDNA molecule was tagged by a template-switch adaptor that had 12 random nucleotides. TCRdb passed the 5' RACE reads through MiXCR, listing each CDR3 protein once. The sample includes roughly 680,000 distinct CDR3 sequences, roughly 21% seen only once; the top ten take 3% to 4%. Germline V gene lookup returns CDR1 SNHLY and CDR2 FYNNEI. V was clipped by 4 bases and J by 4 bases, with 17 bases between them. The CDR3 consists of 16 residues. The sample comprised blood. The sequence was obtained from a man aged 65 to 85 in good health. The gene calls are TRBV2 and TRBJ1-5; TRBD1 is a possible D gene (5 bases). CDR3 in amino acids: CASSGSGMTGNQPQHF. CDR3 bases: TGTGCCAGCAGTGGTTCAGGGATGACGGGAAATCAGCCCCAGCATTTT.